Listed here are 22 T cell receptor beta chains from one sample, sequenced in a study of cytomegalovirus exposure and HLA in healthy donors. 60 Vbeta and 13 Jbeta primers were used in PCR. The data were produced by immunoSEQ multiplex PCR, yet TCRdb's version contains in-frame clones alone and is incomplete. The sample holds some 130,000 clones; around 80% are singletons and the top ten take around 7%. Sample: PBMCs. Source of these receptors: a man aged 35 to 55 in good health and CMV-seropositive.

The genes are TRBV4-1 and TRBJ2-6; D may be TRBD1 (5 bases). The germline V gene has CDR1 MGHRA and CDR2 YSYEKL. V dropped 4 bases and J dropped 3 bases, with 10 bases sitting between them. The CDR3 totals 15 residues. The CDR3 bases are TGCGCCAGCAGCCCGATGGGGCATGGGGCCAACGTCCTGACTTTC. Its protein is CASSPMGHGANVLTF.

CDR3 protein: CASSGWTGGAAYEQYF. The CDR3 coding sequence is TGTGCCAGCAGTGGCTGGACAGGTGGGGCGGCCTACGAGCAGTACTTC. The chain links TRBV25-1 to TRBJ2-7, with TRBD1 identical over 7 bases. CDR3 length: 16 residues. Germline V gene data show CDR1 as MGHDK and CDR2 as SYGVNS. The junction had 11 bases not matched to a gene; V was cut back by 4 bases and J by 2 bases.

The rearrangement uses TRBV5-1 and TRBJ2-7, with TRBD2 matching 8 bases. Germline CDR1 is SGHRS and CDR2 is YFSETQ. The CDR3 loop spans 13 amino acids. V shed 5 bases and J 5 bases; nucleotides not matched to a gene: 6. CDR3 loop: CASRDSGKHEQYF. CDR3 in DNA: TGCGCCAGCAGGGATAGCGGGAAACACGAGCAGTACTTC. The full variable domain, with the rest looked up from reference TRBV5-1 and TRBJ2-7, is KAGVTQTPRYLIKTRGQQVTLSCSPISGHRSVSWYQQTPGQGLQFLFEYFSETQRNKGNFPGRFSGRQFSNSRSEMNVSTLELGDSALYLCASRDSGKHEQYFGPGTRLTVT.

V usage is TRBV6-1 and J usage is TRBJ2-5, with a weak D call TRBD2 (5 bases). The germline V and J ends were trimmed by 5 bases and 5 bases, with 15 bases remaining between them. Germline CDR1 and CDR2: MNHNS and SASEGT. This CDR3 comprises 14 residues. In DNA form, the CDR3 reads TGTGCCAGCAGTCCCCAGAGGGAATACGAGACCCAGTACTTC. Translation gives CASSPQREYETQYF.

CDR3 residues: CASTKGQGLYEQYF. The CDR3 nucleotides read TGTGCCAGTACCAAGGGACAGGGGCTCTACGAGCAGTACTTC. The chain employs TRBV19 and TRBJ2-7, with 10 bases aligning to TRBD1. The CDR3 covers 14 residues. Germline loops: CDR1 LNHDA, CDR2 SQIVND (reference sequence). The V segment lost 7 bases and the J segment 3 bases; nucleotides outside the gene matches: 6. Complete variable domain (other parts from reference TRBV19 and TRBJ2-7): DGGITQSPKYLFRKEGQNVTLSCEQNLNHDAMYWYRQDPGQGLRLIYYSQIVNDFQKGDIAEGYSVSREKKESFPLTVTSAQKNPTAFYLCASTKGQGLYEQYFGPGTRLTVT.

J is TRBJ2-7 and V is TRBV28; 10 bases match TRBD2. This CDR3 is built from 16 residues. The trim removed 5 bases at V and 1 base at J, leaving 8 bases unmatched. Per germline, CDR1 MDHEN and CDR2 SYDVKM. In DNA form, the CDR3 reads TGTGCCAGCAGTCCTCAAGGACTAGCGGCTTCCTACGAGCAGTACTTC. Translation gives CASSPQGLAASYEQYF.

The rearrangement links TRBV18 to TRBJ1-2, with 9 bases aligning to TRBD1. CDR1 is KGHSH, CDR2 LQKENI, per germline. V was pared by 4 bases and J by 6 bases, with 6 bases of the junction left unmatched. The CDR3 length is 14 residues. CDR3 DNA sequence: TGTGCCAGCTCACGACCCGGGACAGGGAATGGCTACACCTTC. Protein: CASSRPGTGNGYTF.

The CDR3 is CAISADSDTQYF. The CDR3 nucleotides read TGTGCCATCAGTGCGGACTCAGATACGCAGTATTTT. The rearrangement joins TRBV10-3 to TRBJ2-3; possibly TRBD2 for D (5 bases). CDR3 length: 12 amino acids. Trimming pared 4 bases from V and 4 bases from J, leaving 6 bases between. The germline CDR1 and CDR2 sequences are ENHRY and SYGVKD.

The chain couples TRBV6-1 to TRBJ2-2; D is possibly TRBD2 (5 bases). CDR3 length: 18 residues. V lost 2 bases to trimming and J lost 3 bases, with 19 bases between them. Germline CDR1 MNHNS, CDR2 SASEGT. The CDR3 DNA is TGTGCCAGCAGTGAAAGGGCAAGAGGGTTGATGGACACCGGGGAGCTGTTTTTT. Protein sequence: CASSERARGLMDTGELFF.

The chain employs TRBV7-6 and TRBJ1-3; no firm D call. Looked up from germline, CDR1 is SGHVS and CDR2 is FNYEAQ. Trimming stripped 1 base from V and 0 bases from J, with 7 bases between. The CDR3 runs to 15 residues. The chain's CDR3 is CASSLDHTSGNTIYF. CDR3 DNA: TGTGCCAGCAGCTTAGATCACACCTCTGGAAACACCATATATTTT.

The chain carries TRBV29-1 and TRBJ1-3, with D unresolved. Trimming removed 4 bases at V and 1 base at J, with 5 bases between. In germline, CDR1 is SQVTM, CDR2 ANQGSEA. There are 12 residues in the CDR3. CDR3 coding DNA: TGCAGCGTTGGAGTTTCTGGAAACACCATATATTTT. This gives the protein CSVGVSGNTIYF.

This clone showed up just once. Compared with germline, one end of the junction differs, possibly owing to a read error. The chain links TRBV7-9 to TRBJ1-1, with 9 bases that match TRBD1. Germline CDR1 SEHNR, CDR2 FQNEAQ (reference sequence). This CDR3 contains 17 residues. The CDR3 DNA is TGTTCCAGCAGCTCACGAGAAGGGACAGGGACGAACACTGAAGCTTTCTTT. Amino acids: CSSSSREGTGTNTEAFF. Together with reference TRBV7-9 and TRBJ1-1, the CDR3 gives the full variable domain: DTGVSQNPRHKITKRGQNVTFRCDPISEHNRLYWYRQTLGQGPEFLTYFQNEAQLEKSRLLSDRFSAERPKGSFSTLEIQRTEQGDSAMYLCSSSSREGTGTNTEAFFGQGTRLTVV.

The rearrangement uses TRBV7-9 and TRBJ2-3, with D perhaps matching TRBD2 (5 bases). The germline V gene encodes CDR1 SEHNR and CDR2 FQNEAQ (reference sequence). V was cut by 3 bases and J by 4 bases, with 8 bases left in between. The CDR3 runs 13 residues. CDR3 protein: CASSLMGADTQYF. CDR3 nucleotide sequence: TGTGCCAGCAGCTTGATGGGAGCAGATACGCAGTATTTT. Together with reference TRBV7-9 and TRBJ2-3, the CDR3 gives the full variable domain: DTGVSQNPRHKITKRGQNVTFRCDPISEHNRLYWYRQTLGQGPEFLTYFQNEAQLEKSRLLSDRFSAERPKGSFSTLEIQRTEQGDSAMYLCASSLMGADTQYFGPGTRLTVL.

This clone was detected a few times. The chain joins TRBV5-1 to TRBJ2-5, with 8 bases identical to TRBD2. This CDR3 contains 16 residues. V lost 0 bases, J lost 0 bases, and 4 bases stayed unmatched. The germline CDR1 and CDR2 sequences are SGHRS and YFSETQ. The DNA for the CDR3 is TGCGCCAGCAGCTTGGGTAGCGGGGCGTACCAAGAGACCCAGTACTTC. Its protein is CASSLGSGAYQETQYF.

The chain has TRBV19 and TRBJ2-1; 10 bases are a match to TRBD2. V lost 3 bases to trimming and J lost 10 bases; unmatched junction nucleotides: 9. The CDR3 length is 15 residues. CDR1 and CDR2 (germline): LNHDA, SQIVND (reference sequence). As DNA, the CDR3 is TGTGCCAGTAGTATCAGGGCTAGCGGGAGCCGGGAGCAGTTCTTC. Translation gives CASSIRASGSREQFF.

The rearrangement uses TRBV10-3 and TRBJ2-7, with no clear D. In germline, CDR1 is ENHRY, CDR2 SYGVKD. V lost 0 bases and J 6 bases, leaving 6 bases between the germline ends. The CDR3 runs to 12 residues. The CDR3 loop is CAISESPGEQYF. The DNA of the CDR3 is TGTGCCATCAGTGAGTCCCCCGGCGAGCAGTACTTC.

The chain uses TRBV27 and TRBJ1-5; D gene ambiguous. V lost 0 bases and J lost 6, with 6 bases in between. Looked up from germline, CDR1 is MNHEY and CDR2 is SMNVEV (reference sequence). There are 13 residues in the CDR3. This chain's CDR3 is CASSLSGFQPQHF. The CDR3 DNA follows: TGTGCCAGCAGTTTATCCGGGTTTCAGCCCCAGCATTTT.

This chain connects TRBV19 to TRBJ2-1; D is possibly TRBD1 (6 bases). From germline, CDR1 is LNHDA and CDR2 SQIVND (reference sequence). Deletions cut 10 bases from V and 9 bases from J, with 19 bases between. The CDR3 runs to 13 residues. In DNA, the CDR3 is TGTGCCACTGAGGAGACGGGACATACTGAGCAGTTCTTC. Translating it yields CATEETGHTEQFF.

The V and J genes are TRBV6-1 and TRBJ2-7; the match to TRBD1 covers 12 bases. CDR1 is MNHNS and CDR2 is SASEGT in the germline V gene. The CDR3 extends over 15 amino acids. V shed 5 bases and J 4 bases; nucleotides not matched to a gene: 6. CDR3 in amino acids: CASSFGTGGWYEQYF. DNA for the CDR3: TGTGCCAGCAGTTTCGGGACAGGGGGCTGGTACGAGCAGTACTTC.

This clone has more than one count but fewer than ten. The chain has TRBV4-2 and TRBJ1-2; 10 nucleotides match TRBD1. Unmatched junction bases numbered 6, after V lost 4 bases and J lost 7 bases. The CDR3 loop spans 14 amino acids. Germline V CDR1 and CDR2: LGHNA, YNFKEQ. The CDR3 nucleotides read TGTGCCAGCAGCCCCGGGACAGGGGCTTTTGGCTACACCTTC. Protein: CASSPGTGAFGYTF.

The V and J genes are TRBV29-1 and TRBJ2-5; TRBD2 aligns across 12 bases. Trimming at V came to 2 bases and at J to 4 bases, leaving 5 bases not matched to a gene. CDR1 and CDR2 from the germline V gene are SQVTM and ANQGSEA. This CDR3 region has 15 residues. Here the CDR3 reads CSVEPPLAGGETQYF. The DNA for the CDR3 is TGCAGCGTTGAACCCCCACTAGCGGGGGGAGAGACCCAGTACTTC.

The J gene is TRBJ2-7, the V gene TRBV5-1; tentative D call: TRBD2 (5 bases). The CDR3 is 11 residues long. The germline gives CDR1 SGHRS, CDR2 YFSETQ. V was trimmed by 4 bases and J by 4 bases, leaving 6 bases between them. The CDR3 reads CASSGEYEQYF. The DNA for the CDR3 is TGCGCCAGCAGCGGGGAGTACGAGCAGTACTTC.